The rows below give T cell receptor beta chains drawn from one sample of a study of blood T cells in healthy people across ages. A single record per CDR3 protein comes from TCRdb applying MiXCR to the 5' RACE reads. The top ten hold less than 20% of the sample, which has roughly 500,000 distinct CDR3 sequences, 25% to 30% seen once. Sequencing was done on a sample of blood. These receptors were taken from a woman aged 70-85 years in good health. Both conserved end residues are part of each CDR3. D genes are given only for firm matches. The size field is filled for only some rows; it gives once, few, many or a size class.

clone size: NA
D gene: NA
J gene: TRBJ2-3
V gene: TRBV20-1
CDR3 protein: CSATQRGQYF
CDR3 DNA: TGCAGTGCTACCCAAAGGGGGCAGTATTTT

clone size: NA
D gene: NA
J gene: TRBJ2-5
V gene: TRBV5-6
CDR3 protein: CASSFGVQGETQYF
CDR3 DNA: TGTGCCAGCAGCTTCGGGGTCCAGGGGGAGACCCAGTACTTC

clone size: NA
D gene: TRBD2
J gene: TRBJ2-1
V gene: TRBV12-3/TRBV12-4
CDR3 protein: CASSTSGGAVNEQFF
CDR3 DNA: TGTGCCAGCAGCACTAGCGGGGGGGCGGTGAATGAGCAGTTCTTC

clone size: many
D gene: NA
J gene: TRBJ2-6
V gene: TRBV12-3/TRBV12-4
CDR3 protein: CASSFEEYTGANVLTF
CDR3 DNA: TGTGCCAGCAGTTTTGAAGAATATACTGGGGCCAACGTCCTGACTTTC

clone size: NA
D gene: NA
J gene: TRBJ1-2
V gene: TRBV30
CDR3 protein: CAWGWSEAGGYTF
CDR3 DNA: TGTGCCTGGGGGTGGTCCGAGGCCGGGGGCTACACCTTC

clone size: NA
D gene: TRBD2
J gene: TRBJ2-7
V gene: TRBV6-5
CDR3 protein: CASSPGGPTEQYF
CDR3 DNA: TGTGCCAGCAGCCCGGGGGGGCCAACGGAGCAGTACTTC

clone size: NA
D gene: TRBD1
J gene: TRBJ2-7
V gene: TRBV7-2
CDR3 protein: CASSLRDRDHEQYF
CDR3 DNA: TGTGCCAGCAGCTTAAGGGACAGGGACCACGAGCAGTACTTC

clone size: NA
D gene: NA
J gene: TRBJ2-3
V gene: TRBV10-3
CDR3 protein: CAIRGGPQFSADTQYF
CDR3 DNA: TGTGCCATCAGGGGGGGGCCTCAATTTTCGGCAGATACGCAGTATTTT

clone size: few
D gene: NA
J gene: TRBJ1-1
V gene: TRBV12-3/TRBV12-4
CDR3 protein: CASSTVGPTFF
CDR3 DNA: TGTGCCAGCTCAACGGTGGGACCAACTTTCTTT

clone size: once
D gene: TRBD1
J gene: TRBJ1-6
V gene: TRBV2
CDR3 protein: CASSEAGDRGLRPLHF
CDR3 DNA: TGTGCCAGCAGTGAAGCGGGGGACAGGGGGCTGAGACCCCTCCACTTT

clone size: NA
D gene: TRBD1
J gene: TRBJ2-3
V gene: TRBV29-1
CDR3 protein: CSARQGSSTDTQYF
CDR3 DNA: TGCAGCGCGAGACAGGGATCTAGCACAGATACGCAGTATTTT

clone size: many
D gene: TRBD2
J gene: TRBJ2-7
V gene: TRBV6-5
CDR3 protein: CASTTSGGAYEQYF
CDR3 DNA: TGTGCCAGCACCACTAGCGGGGGGGCCTACGAGCAGTACTTC

clone size: NA
D gene: TRBD2
J gene: TRBJ2-2
V gene: TRBV4-3
CDR3 protein: CASSQEFSGGTGELFF
CDR3 DNA: TGCGCCAGCAGCCAAGAGTTTTCGGGGGGGACCGGGGAGCTGTTTTTT

clone size: NA
D gene: NA
J gene: TRBJ2-5
V gene: TRBV11-2
CDR3 protein: CASSLDRWELETQYF
CDR3 DNA: TGTGCCAGCAGCTTAGATCGTTGGGAACTAGAGACCCAGTACTTC

clone size: many
D gene: NA
J gene: TRBJ2-6
V gene: TRBV6-2/TRBV6-3
CDR3 protein: CASSYGGSGANVLTF
CDR3 DNA: TGTGCCAGCAGTTACGGCGGGTCTGGGGCCAACGTCCTGACTTTC

clone size: NA
D gene: NA
J gene: TRBJ1-6
V gene: TRBV7-2
CDR3 protein: CASSFQTVNSPLHF
CDR3 DNA: TGTGCCAGCAGCTTTCAGACAGTAAATTCACCCCTCCACTTT

clone size: NA
D gene: TRBD1
J gene: TRBJ2-7
V gene: TRBV3-1
CDR3 protein: CASSSHRGSSEQYF
CDR3 DNA: TGTGCCAGCAGCTCCCACAGGGGCTCAAGCGAGCAGTACTTC

clone size: NA
D gene: NA
J gene: TRBJ2-5
V gene: TRBV7-9
CDR3 protein: CASSLARTGGVETQYF
CDR3 DNA: TGTGCCAGCAGCTTAGCGCGCACAGGGGGGGTGGAGACCCAGTACTTC

clone size: few
D gene: NA
J gene: TRBJ1-6
V gene: TRBV12-3/TRBV12-4
CDR3 protein: CASGLMGNSPLHF
CDR3 DNA: TGTGCCAGCGGCTTAATGGGAAATTCACCCCTCCACTTT

clone size: NA
D gene: NA
J gene: TRBJ2-7
V gene: TRBV20-1
CDR3 protein: CSAKGRTSSYEQYF
CDR3 DNA: TGCAGTGCTAAGGGACGGACCTCCTCCTACGAGCAGTACTTC

clone size: NA
D gene: TRBD1
J gene: TRBJ2-7
V gene: TRBV15
CDR3 protein: CATSSLQGRSYEQYF
CDR3 DNA: TGTGCCACCAGCAGTTTACAGGGGCGCTCCTACGAGCAGTACTTC

clone size: NA
D gene: NA
J gene: TRBJ2-1
V gene: TRBV20-1
CDR3 protein: CSARSYSNEQFF
CDR3 DNA: TGCAGTGCTAGGTCGTACAGCAATGAGCAGTTCTTC

clone size: NA
D gene: TRBD1
J gene: TRBJ2-1
V gene: TRBV7-3
CDR3 protein: CASSLGGTGAYNEQFF
CDR3 DNA: TGTGCCAGCAGCTTAGGGGGGACAGGGGCCTACAATGAGCAGTTCTTC

clone size: NA
D gene: TRBD1
J gene: TRBJ1-6
V gene: TRBV14
CDR3 protein: CASSLGQGWNSPLHF
CDR3 DNA: TGTGCCAGCAGCCTGGGACAGGGATGGAATTCACCCCTCCACTTT

clone size: NA
D gene: NA
J gene: TRBJ1-2
V gene: TRBV29-1
CDR3 protein: CSVQVTYGYTF
CDR3 DNA: TGCAGCGTCCAGGTAACCTATGGCTACACCTTC

clone size: NA
D gene: NA
J gene: TRBJ1-5
V gene: TRBV4-3
CDR3 protein: CASSQELGNQPQHF
CDR3 DNA: TGCGCCAGCAGCCAAGAACTGGGCAATCAGCCCCAGCATTTT

clone size: many
D gene: TRBD2
J gene: TRBJ2-1
V gene: TRBV6-1
CDR3 protein: CASRVTSDGEQFF
CDR3 DNA: TGTGCCAGCAGGGTCACTAGCGACGGTGAGCAGTTCTTC

clone size: few
D gene: TRBD1
J gene: TRBJ2-5
V gene: TRBV5-1
CDR3 protein: CASSQTTGVGETQYF
CDR3 DNA: TGCGCCAGCAGCCAGACTACAGGGGTAGGCGAGACCCAGTACTTC

clone size: many
D gene: TRBD2
J gene: TRBJ2-7
V gene: TRBV7-8
CDR3 protein: CASSLYLVAGGRVPYEQYF
CDR3 DNA: TGTGCCAGCAGCTTATATTTGGTAGCGGGGGGCCGGGTCCCCTACGAGCAGTACTTC

clone size: few
D gene: NA
J gene: TRBJ1-2
V gene: TRBV12-3/TRBV12-4
CDR3 protein: CASSDGRAPGYTF
CDR3 DNA: TGTGCCAGCAGCGATGGACGGGCCCCTGGCTACACCTTC

clone size: NA
D gene: TRBD1
J gene: TRBJ1-5
V gene: TRBV7-2
CDR3 protein: CASSFGQGTQPQHF
CDR3 DNA: TGTGCCAGCAGCTTTGGACAGGGGACTCAGCCCCAGCATTTT

clone size: NA
D gene: NA
J gene: TRBJ2-4
V gene: TRBV12-3/TRBV12-4
CDR3 protein: CASSLIGVQYF
CDR3 DNA: TGTGCCAGCAGTTTGATAGGAGTTCAGTACTTC

clone size: NA
D gene: TRBD1
J gene: TRBJ2-7
V gene: TRBV20-1
CDR3 protein: CSARDPGQGSYEQYF
CDR3 DNA: TGCAGTGCTAGAGATCCGGGACAGGGGTCGTACGAGCAGTACTTC

clone size: NA
D gene: NA
J gene: TRBJ1-2
V gene: TRBV20-1
CDR3 protein: CSAKGTSYGYTF
CDR3 DNA: TGCAGTGCTAAGGGGACCTCCTATGGCTACACCTTC

clone size: NA
D gene: NA
J gene: TRBJ1-6
V gene: TRBV6-2/TRBV6-3
CDR3 protein: CASSLNLSPLHF
CDR3 DNA: TGTGCCAGCAGCTTAAATCTTTCACCCCTCCACTTT

clone size: NA
D gene: TRBD1
J gene: TRBJ2-1
V gene: TRBV5-4
CDR3 protein: CASSLDRGRENEQFF
CDR3 DNA: TGTGCCAGCAGCTTGGACAGGGGGCGTGAAAATGAGCAGTTCTTC

clone size: few
D gene: TRBD1
J gene: TRBJ2-1
V gene: TRBV6-1
CDR3 protein: CASSEAFVTGLRNEQFF
CDR3 DNA: TGTGCCAGCAGTGAGGCTTTCGTGACAGGGCTTCGCAATGAGCAGTTCTTC

clone size: NA
D gene: TRBD2
J gene: TRBJ2-2
V gene: TRBV14
CDR3 protein: CASSHILAGRTGELFF
CDR3 DNA: TGTGCCAGCAGCCACATACTAGCGGGGAGAACCGGGGAGCTGTTTTTT

clone size: few
D gene: NA
J gene: TRBJ2-6
V gene: TRBV4-2
CDR3 protein: CASSPKTGGLQISGANVLTF
CDR3 DNA: TGTGCCAGCAGCCCGAAGACAGGAGGGCTCCAAATCTCTGGGGCCAACGTCCTGACTTTC

clone size: many
D gene: NA
J gene: TRBJ1-6
V gene: TRBV20-1
CDR3 protein: CSAREGNSPLHF
CDR3 DNA: TGCAGTGCTAGGGAGGGGAATTCACCCCTCCACTTT

clone size: few
D gene: NA
J gene: TRBJ2-3
V gene: TRBV24-1
CDR3 protein: CATRGSTDTQYF
CDR3 DNA: TGTGCCACCAGGGGTAGCACAGATACGCAGTATTTT

clone size: few
D gene: NA
J gene: TRBJ2-5
V gene: TRBV12-3/TRBV12-4
CDR3 protein: CASSTWRGNQETQYF
CDR3 DNA: TGTGCCAGCAGTACTTGGCGGGGAAACCAAGAGACCCAGTACTTC

clone size: few
D gene: NA
J gene: TRBJ2-6
V gene: TRBV21-1
CDR3 protein: CASSKDPGANVLTF
CDR3 DNA: TGTGCCAGCAGCAAAGACCCTGGGGCCAACGTCCTGACTTTC

clone size: NA
D gene: TRBD1
J gene: TRBJ1-1
V gene: TRBV6-1
CDR3 protein: CASSRDRKASF
CDR3 DNA: TGTGCCAGCAGCCGGGACAGGAAAGCTTCCTTT

clone size: few
D gene: NA
J gene: TRBJ2-2
V gene: TRBV7-9
CDR3 protein: CASSSIAGTGELFF
CDR3 DNA: TGTGCCAGCAGCTCCATCGCGGGCACCGGGGAGCTGTTTTTT

clone size: NA
D gene: NA
J gene: TRBJ1-4
V gene: TRBV10-3
CDR3 protein: CAISSGAHGGPNEKLFF
CDR3 DNA: TGTGCCATCAGTTCCGGGGCTCACGGAGGGCCTAATGAAAAACTGTTTTTT

clone size: NA
D gene: TRBD1
J gene: TRBJ2-4
V gene: TRBV6-4
CDR3 protein: CASWSGSLAGGNKNIQYF
CDR3 DNA: TGTGCCAGCTGGAGTGGGAGTTTGGCAGGGGGCAACAAAAACATTCAGTACTTC

clone size: NA
D gene: NA
J gene: TRBJ1-5
V gene: TRBV11-3
CDR3 protein: CASSRDRSNQPQHF
CDR3 DNA: TGTGCCAGCAGCCGGGACCGGAGCAATCAGCCCCAGCATTTT

clone size: few
D gene: TRBD2
J gene: TRBJ2-1
V gene: TRBV7-9
CDR3 protein: CASSPSGGDSYNEQFF
CDR3 DNA: TGTGCCAGCAGTCCTAGCGGGGGGGATTCCTACAATGAGCAGTTCTTC

clone size: many
D gene: TRBD2
J gene: TRBJ2-1
V gene: TRBV27
CDR3 protein: CASSWTSGGVMVHNEQFF
CDR3 DNA: TGTGCCAGCAGTTGGACTAGCGGGGGGGTAATGGTCCACAATGAGCAGTTCTTC